The source of this TCR beta chain is a study of blood T cell repertoires in COVID-19. Study-level background: Samples representing acute and convalescent COVID-19 were sourced from the United States, Italy and Spain. T cells, B-cell-depleted T cells, or PBMCs provided the cDNA or gDNA that served as material.

Trimming took 3 bases from V and 2 from J; bases not matched to a gene: 5. The CDR3 runs to 15 residues. CDR1 is KGHSH and CDR2 is LQKENI in the germline V gene. Assay used: immunoSEQ multiplex PCR; TCRdb lists only in-frame clones, some missing. The repertoire consists of fewer than 350,000 clones, with about nine tenths occurring once and the leading ten covering approximately 12%. Input material: peripheral blood. The clonotype comes from a woman in her 30s with COVID-19, enrolled during active disease. This chain uses TRBV18 with TRBJ2-5, with TRBD1 matching 8 bases. This chain's CDR3 is CASSPPGQEQETQYF. The CDR3 region has the DNA TGTGCCAGCTCACCTCCGGGACAGGAGCAAGAGACCCAGTACTTC.